This entry describes one T cell receptor (beta chain). The record originates from a study of shared clonotypes between healthy human individuals. The repertoire was sequenced with immunoSEQ multiplex PCR; TCRdb's copy has only in-frame clones and lacks some. The sample comprises about 980,000 clones, over 60% of which are singletons, and approximately 1.5% rests with the top ten. The CDR3 loop spans 15 amino acids. Trimming cost V 3 bases and J 7 bases; bases outside gene matches: 11. Germline V CDR1 and CDR2: MDHEN, SYDVKM. Sequenced material: memory CD4+ T cells sorted from blood. The subset here: CD45RA-negative fraction. The source of this sequence is a man between 18 and 29 years old in good health. The chain joins TRBV28 to TRBJ2-7; 8 nucleotides agree with TRBD1. CDR3 nucleotide sequence: TGTGCCAGCAGTTTTTCAGGGGGCAATCGTGGAGAGCAGTACTTC. Its protein is CASSFSGGNRGEQYF.